This entry lists 24 T cell receptor beta chains sequenced from one sample in a study of shared clonotypes between healthy human individuals. TCRdb's table, derived via immunoSEQ multiplex PCR, lists solely in-frame clones and lacks some. Of around 480,000 clones listed, 75% to 80% are singletons. Sequenced material: PBMCs. The source is a middle-aged woman in good health. Some clones in this sample may be carry-over from other donors' samples.

This clone was seen a handful of times. V and J are TRBV18 and TRBJ1-2; 7 bases match TRBD1. The germline V gene has CDR1 KGHSH and CDR2 LQKENI. The CDR3 is 13 residues long. V shed 6 bases and J 1 base; nucleotides not matched to a gene: 2. The CDR3 coding sequence is TGTGCCAGCTCGGGGGACAGTAACTATGGCTACACCTTC. Residues: CASSGDSNYGYTF.

The rearrangement uses TRBV9 and TRBJ1-2, with D possibly TRBD1 on 5 matching bases. The ends were cut back, 0 bases at V and 0 bases at J, with 12 bases in the middle. The CDR3 spans 16 residues. CDR1 is SGDLS, CDR2 YYNGEE, per germline. The CDR3 loop reads CASSVGGGTSNYGYTF. CDR3 in DNA: TGTGCCAGCAGCGTAGGTGGGGGGACCTCTAACTATGGCTACACCTTC.

The genes are TRBV30 and TRBJ1-1; D gene ambiguous. The CDR3 spans 12 residues. V gave up 5 bases and J gave up 1 base, with 8 bases separating them. Germline values: CDR1 GTSNPN, CDR2 SVGIG (reference sequence). CDR3 in amino acids: CAWGQSNTEAFF. The CDR3 DNA follows: TGTGCCTGGGGTCAGTCGAACACTGAAGCTTTCTTT. Full variable domain (rest looked up from reference TRBV30 and TRBJ1-1): SQTIHQWPATLVQPVGSPLSLECTVEGTSNPNLYWYRQAAGRGLQLLFYSVGIGQISSEVPQNLSASRPQDRQFILSSKKLLLSDSGFYLCAWGQSNTEAFFGQGTRLTVV.

The V call is TRBV9, the J call TRBJ1-4, with D possibly TRBD1 on 5 matching bases. This CDR3 spans 14 amino acids. Germline lookup yields CDR1 SGDLS and CDR2 YYNGEE. Trimming pared 2 bases from V and 2 bases from J, leaving 7 bases between. CDR3 loop: CASSVGTTNEKLFF. The CDR3 nucleotides are TGTGCCAGCAGCGTGGGGACCACTAATGAAAAACTGTTTTTT.

This chain links TRBV2 with TRBJ2-5; 7 bases fit TRBD2. CDR1 is SNHLY and CDR2 is FYNNEI in the germline V gene. This CDR3 region has 13 residues. The V segment lost 6 bases and the J segment 4 bases; nucleotides outside the gene matches: 5. The CDR3 DNA sequence: TGTGCCAGCAGGAACGGGAGGTTAGAGACCCAGTACTTC. Its translation is CASRNGRLETQYF.

This clone has only one observation. The chain links TRBV7-3 to TRBJ2-1, with 8 bases identical to TRBD2. From germline, CDR1 is SGHTA and CDR2 FQGTGA. The CDR3 is 16 amino acids. The V segment lost 4 bases and the J segment 8 bases; nucleotides outside the gene matches: 13. The CDR3 nucleotides are TGTGCCAGCAGCTCCAGGCGGGGGGAGGGCCTGGATGAGCAGTTCTTC. Translating gives CASSSRRGEGLDEQFF.

CDR3 nucleotide sequence: TGTGCCTGGAGTGTAGCGGGGTGGGGCACTGAAGCTTTCTTT. Its translation: CAWSVAGWGTEAFF. The chain employs TRBV30 and TRBJ1-1; D is uncertain. V shed 0 bases and J shed 4 bases, with 12 bases lying between them. Per the germline V gene, CDR1 is GTSNPN and CDR2 is SVGIG (reference sequence). The length of the CDR3 is 14 residues.

The CDR3: CASSEAGQGAYGYTF. Here the CDR3 DNA reads TGTGCCAGCAGTGAAGCGGGTCAGGGGGCCTATGGCTACACCTTC. J is TRBJ1-2 and V is TRBV2, with 8 nucleotides matching TRBD1. Trimming took 0 bases from V and 4 from J; bases not matched to a gene: 4. This CDR3 region has 15 residues. Germline V gene data show CDR1 as SNHLY and CDR2 as FYNNEI.

The chain is built from TRBV7-2 and TRBJ2-1, with D tentatively TRBD2 (5 bases). Germline lookup yields CDR1 SGHTA and CDR2 FQGNSA. The CDR3 runs to 16 residues. Trimming stripped 6 bases from V and 5 bases from J, with 20 bases between. CDR3 loop: CASSPTGVAKDNEQFF. CDR3 DNA: TGTGCCAGCAGTCCCACCGGGGTAGCCAAGGACAATGAGCAGTTCTTC.

Concerning this clone: Germline and junction disagree at one end, which may indicate a read error. V usage is TRBV7-7 and J usage is TRBJ2-2; the match to TRBD2 covers 8 bases. This CDR3 has 17 amino acids. CDR1 and CDR2 from the germline V gene are SSHAT and FNYEAQ (reference sequence). The CDR3 sequence is CASSAQAGAPNTGELFF. Written as DNA, the CDR3 is TGTGCTAGCAGCGCCCAAGCGGGGGCGCCGAACACCGGGGAGCTGTTTTTT.

The gene calls are TRBV11-3 and TRBJ2-5; D not certain. Germline V CDR1 and CDR2: SGHNT, YENEEA. This CDR3 has 15 residues. Trimming pared 3 bases from V and 5 bases from J, leaving 16 bases between. The CDR3: CASSFGPEDWETQYF. As DNA, the CDR3 is TGTGCCAGCAGCTTTGGACCCGAAGATTGGGAGACCCAGTACTTC.

This rearrangement joins TRBV28 to TRBJ1-4, with TRBD1 matching over 9 bases. Trimming cost V 7 bases and J 0 bases; bases outside gene matches: 3. The germline CDR1 and CDR2 sequences are MDHEN and SYDVKM. The CDR3 runs to 15 residues. CDR3 DNA: TGTGCCAGCAAGGACAGGGGCGCAACTAATGAAAAACTGTTTTTT. This encodes CASKDRGATNEKLFF.

The rearrangement joins TRBV4-1 to TRBJ2-7, with D maybe TRBD1 (6 bases). The J call may be mistaken, given a closer DNA end match to TRBJ2-5. CDR1 MGHRA and CDR2 YSYEKL come from the germline V gene. The CDR3 has 13 residues. The CDR3, as DNA: TGCGCCAGCAGCCGACAGGTTATGGAGACCCAGTACTTC. Translating it yields CASSRQVMETQYF.

This clone was seen ten or more times. This chain joins TRBV18 and TRBJ1-3, with 7 bases matching TRBD1. The CDR3 covers 15 residues. Germline lookup yields CDR1 KGHSH and CDR2 LQKENI. Trimming cost V 6 bases and J 0 bases; bases outside gene matches: 5. CDR3 sequence: CASSRDSLSGNTIYF. The CDR3 coding sequence is TGTGCCAGCTCCCGGGACAGTCTCTCTGGAAACACCATATATTTT.

The chain uses TRBV27 and TRBJ1-5; D is ambiguous. The germline gives CDR1 MNHEY, CDR2 SMNVEV (reference sequence). The CDR3 is 17 amino acids. V lost 6 bases and J 1 base, leaving 19 bases between the germline ends. CDR3 residues: CASRMYAVEPSNQPQHF. The CDR3 DNA reads TGTGCCAGCAGAATGTATGCGGTGGAACCCAGCAATCAGCCCCAGCATTTT.

V gene TRBV29-1 combines with J gene TRBJ2-2; the D gene is possibly TRBD1 (5 bases). V was cut by 4 bases and J by 0 bases, with 9 bases left in between. CDR1 is SQVTM, CDR2 ANQGSEA, per germline. This CDR3 is 14 amino acids long. The CDR3 nucleotides read TGCAGCGTTGGACAGAATACGAACACCGGGGAGCTGTTTTTT. Its translation is CSVGQNTNTGELFF.

This chain uses TRBV27 with TRBJ2-1; possibly TRBD1 or TRBD2 for D (5 bases each). This CDR3 spans 15 amino acids. The V gene's germline CDR1 is MNHEY and CDR2 SMNVEV (reference sequence). Trimming cost V 0 bases and J 4 bases, with 10 bases left between them. The CDR3 loop reads CASSLSRGPYNEQFF. The CDR3 region has the DNA TGTGCCAGCAGTTTATCGAGGGGACCATACAATGAGCAGTTCTTC.

The V and J genes are TRBV30 and TRBJ2-2, with D tentatively TRBD1 or TRBD2 (6 bases each). Germline V CDR1 and CDR2: GTSNPN, SVGIG (reference sequence). The CDR3 has 15 amino acids. The CDR3: CVLRSAGEDTGELFF. The CDR3 coding sequence is TGTGTCTTGAGGAGTGCAGGGGAGGATACCGGGGAGCTGTTTTTT.

The V gene is TRBV28, the J gene TRBJ2-1; 9 nucleotides match TRBD2. V lost 1 base and J lost 0; bases outside the gene matches: 1. CDR1 MDHEN and CDR2 SYDVKM come from the germline V gene. The CDR3 runs 16 residues. In DNA, the CDR3 is TGTGCCAGCAGTTTATTAGCGGGGGACTCCTACAATGAGCAGTTCTTC. This sequence encodes CASSLLAGDSYNEQFF.

The gene calls are TRBV6-5 and TRBJ1-2, with TRBD1 as a possible D gene (6 bases). This CDR3 has 12 amino acids. Trimming removed 4 bases from V and 8 bases from J, with 11 bases in between. Germline-derived CDR1 and CDR2 are MNHEY and SVGAGI. CDR3 amino acids: CASSLQGSGYTF. CDR3 nucleotides: TGTGCCAGCAGTTTACAGGGTTCCGGCTACACCTTC.

The V gene is TRBV28, the J gene TRBJ1-4; D is unclear. Trimming pared 7 bases from V and 2 bases from J, leaving 8 bases between. In germline, CDR1 is MDHEN, CDR2 SYDVKM. This CDR3 has 13 residues. The CDR3 loop is CASNVRTNEKLFF. In nucleotides, the CDR3 is TGTGCCAGCAACGTTCGGACTAATGAAAAACTGTTTTTT.

J is TRBJ2-5 and V is TRBV28, with 8 bases lining up with TRBD2. This CDR3 has 17 amino acids. Trimming removed 6 bases from V and 1 base from J; junction bases left unmatched: 13. Germline assignment: CDR1 MDHEN and CDR2 SYDVKM. The CDR3: CASSLRLSGRSQETQYF. CDR3 nucleotides: TGTGCCAGCAGCTTAAGATTGAGCGGGAGAAGCCAAGAGACCCAGTACTTC.

The J gene is TRBJ2-7, the V gene TRBV6-5; 10 bases fit TRBD1. V dropped 7 bases and J dropped 7; count of bases not matched to a gene: 13. Germline V gene lookup returns CDR1 MNHEY and CDR2 SVGAGI. The CDR3 is 15 residues long. CDR3 bases: TGTGCCAGCACCTCCTTGGGGACAGGGGAGAAGGAGCAGTACTTC. Translating gives CASTSLGTGEKEQYF.

This clone was seen ten or more times. This sequence joins TRBV28 and TRBJ2-7; 14 bases map to TRBD2. Losses at the gene ends were 10 bases for V and 5 bases for J; bases not matched to a gene: 10. The CDR3 has 15 amino acids. Per germline, CDR1 MDHEN and CDR2 SYDVKM. The DNA of the CDR3 is TGTGCCACCATGGGGACTAGCGGGAGTCTCCACGAGCAGTACTTC. Residues: CATMGTSGSLHEQYF.